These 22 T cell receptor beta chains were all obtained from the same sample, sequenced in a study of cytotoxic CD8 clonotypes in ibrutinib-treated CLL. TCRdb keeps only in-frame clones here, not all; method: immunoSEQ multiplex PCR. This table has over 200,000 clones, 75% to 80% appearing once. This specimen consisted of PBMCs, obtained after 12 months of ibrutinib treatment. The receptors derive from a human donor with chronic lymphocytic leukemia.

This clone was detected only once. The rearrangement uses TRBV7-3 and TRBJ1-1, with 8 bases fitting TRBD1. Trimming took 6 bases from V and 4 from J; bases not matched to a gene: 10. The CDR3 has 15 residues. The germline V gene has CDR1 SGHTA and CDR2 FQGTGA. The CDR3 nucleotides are TGTGCCAGCAGTTTCACAGGGGGTGGAAGCACTGAAGCTTTCTTT. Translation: CASSFTGGGSTEAFF.

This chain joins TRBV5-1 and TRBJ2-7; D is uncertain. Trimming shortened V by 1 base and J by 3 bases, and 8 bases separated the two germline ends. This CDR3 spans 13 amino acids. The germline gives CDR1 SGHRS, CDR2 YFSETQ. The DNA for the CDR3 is TGCGCCAGCAGCTTGTCGTCCGGCTACGAGCAGTACTTC. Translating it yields CASSLSSGYEQYF.

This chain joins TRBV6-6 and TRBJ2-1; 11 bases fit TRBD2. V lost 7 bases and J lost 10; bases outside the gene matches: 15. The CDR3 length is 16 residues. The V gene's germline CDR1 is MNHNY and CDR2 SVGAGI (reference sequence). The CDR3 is CASTLLAGENPGEQFF. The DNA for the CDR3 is TGTGCCAGCACCCTACTAGCGGGAGAGAATCCAGGGGAGCAGTTCTTC.

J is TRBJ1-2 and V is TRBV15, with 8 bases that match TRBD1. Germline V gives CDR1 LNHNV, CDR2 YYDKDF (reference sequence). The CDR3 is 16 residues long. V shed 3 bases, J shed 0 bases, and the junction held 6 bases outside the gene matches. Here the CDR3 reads CATSSSRTGTNYGYTF. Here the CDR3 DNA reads TGTGCCACCAGCAGCAGCCGGACAGGGACTAACTATGGCTACACCTTC. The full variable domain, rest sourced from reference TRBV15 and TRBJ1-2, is DAMVIQNPRYQVTQFGKPVTLSCSQTLNHNVMYWYQQKSSQAPKLLFHYYDKDFNNEADTPDNFQSRRPNTSFCFLDIRSPGLGDTAMYLCATSSSRTGTNYGYTFGSGTRLTVV.

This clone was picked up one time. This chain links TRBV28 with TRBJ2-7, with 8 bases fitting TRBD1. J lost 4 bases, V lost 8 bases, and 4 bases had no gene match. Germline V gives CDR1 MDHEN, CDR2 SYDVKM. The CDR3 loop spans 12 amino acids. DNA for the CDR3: TGTGCCAGCTCCCAGGGGGCTTACGAGCAGTACTTC. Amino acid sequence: CASSQGAYEQYF.

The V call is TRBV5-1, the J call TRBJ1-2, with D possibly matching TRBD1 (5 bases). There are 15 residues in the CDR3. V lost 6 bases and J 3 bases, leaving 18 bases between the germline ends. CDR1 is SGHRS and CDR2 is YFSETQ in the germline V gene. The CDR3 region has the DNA TGCGCCAGCACCAAAAATTTCGGGGCTGACTATGGCTACACCTTC. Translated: CASTKNFGADYGYTF.

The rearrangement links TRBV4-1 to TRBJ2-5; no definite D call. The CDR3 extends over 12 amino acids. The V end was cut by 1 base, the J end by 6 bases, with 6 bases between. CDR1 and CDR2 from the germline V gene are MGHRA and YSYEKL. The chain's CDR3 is CASSQVGKTQYF. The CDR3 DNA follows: TGCGCCAGCAGCCAAGTAGGAAAGACCCAGTACTTC.

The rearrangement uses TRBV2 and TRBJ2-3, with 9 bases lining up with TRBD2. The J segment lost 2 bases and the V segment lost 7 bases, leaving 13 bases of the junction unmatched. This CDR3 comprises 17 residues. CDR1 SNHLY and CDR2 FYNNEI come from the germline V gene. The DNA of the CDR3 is TGTGCCAGCAACCCTCCAACTGGACTAGCGAACACAGATACGCAGTATTTT. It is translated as CASNPPTGLANTDTQYF.

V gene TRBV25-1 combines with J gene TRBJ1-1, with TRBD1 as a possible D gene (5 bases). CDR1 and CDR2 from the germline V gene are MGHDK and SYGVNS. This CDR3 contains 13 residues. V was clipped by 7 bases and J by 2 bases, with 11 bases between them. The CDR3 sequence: CASKAGANTEAFF. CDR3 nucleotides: TGTGCCAGCAAAGCTGGGGCCAACACTGAAGCTTTCTTT. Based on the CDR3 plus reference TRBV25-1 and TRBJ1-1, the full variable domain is EADIYQTPRYLVIGTGKKITLECSQTMGHDKMYWYQQDPGMELHLIHYSYGVNSTEKGDLSSESTVSRIRTEHFPLTLESARPSHTSQYLCASKAGANTEAFFGQGTRLTVV.

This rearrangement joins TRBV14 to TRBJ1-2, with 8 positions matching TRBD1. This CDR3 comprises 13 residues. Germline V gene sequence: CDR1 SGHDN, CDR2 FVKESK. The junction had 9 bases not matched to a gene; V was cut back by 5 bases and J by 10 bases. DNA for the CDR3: TGTGCCAGCAGCGCATCCGGGACAGGAGTCTACACCTTC. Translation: CASSASGTGVYTF.

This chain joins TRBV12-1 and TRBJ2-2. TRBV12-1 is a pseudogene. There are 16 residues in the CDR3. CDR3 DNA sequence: TGTGCCAGCAGCCCCCGACCGTCCAACTTCACCGGGGAGCTGTTTTTT. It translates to CASSPRPSNFTGELFF.

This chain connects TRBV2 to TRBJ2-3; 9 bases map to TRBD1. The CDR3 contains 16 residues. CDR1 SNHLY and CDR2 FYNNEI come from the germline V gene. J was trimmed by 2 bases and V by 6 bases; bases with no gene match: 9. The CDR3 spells CASSEWTGANTDTQYF. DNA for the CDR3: TGTGCCAGCAGCGAATGGACAGGGGCCAACACAGATACGCAGTATTTT.

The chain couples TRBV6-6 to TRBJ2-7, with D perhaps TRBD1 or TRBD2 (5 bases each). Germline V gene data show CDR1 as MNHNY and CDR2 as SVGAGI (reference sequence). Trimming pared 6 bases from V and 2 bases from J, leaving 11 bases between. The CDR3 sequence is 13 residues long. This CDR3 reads CASSLGVTYEQYF. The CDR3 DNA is TGTGCCAGCAGCCTGGGGGTAACCTACGAGCAGTACTTC.

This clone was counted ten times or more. Written as DNA, the CDR3 is TGTGCCAGCAGACCCGGACAGGGAGAGGCCGAGACCCAGTACTTC. It translates to CASRPGQGEAETQYF. The J gene is TRBJ2-5, the V gene TRBV6-5; 8 bases fit TRBD1. This CDR3 is 15 amino acids long. Germline V gives CDR1 MNHEY, CDR2 SVGAGI. Losses at the gene ends were 6 bases for V and 5 bases for J; bases not matched to a gene: 11.

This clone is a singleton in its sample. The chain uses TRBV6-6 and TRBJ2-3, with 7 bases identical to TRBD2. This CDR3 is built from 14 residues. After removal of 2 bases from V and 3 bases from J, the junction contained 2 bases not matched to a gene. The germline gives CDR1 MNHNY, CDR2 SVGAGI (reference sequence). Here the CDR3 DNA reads TGTGCCAGCAGTTACGGGGGGGAGACAGATACGCAGTATTTT. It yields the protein CASSYGGETDTQYF.

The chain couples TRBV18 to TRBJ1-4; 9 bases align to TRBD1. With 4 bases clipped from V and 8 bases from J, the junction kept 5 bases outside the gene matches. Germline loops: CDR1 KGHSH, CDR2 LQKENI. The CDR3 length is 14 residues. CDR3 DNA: TGTGCCAGCTCACGGGACAGGGTTGAAGAAAAACTGTTTTTT. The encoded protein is CASSRDRVEEKLFF.

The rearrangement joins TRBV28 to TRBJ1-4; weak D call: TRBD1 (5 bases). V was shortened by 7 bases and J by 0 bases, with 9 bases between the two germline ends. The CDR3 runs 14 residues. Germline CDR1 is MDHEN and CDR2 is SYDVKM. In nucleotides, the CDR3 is TGTGCCAGCAAAGACAGTGCAACTAATGAAAAACTGTTTTTT. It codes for CASKDSATNEKLFF.

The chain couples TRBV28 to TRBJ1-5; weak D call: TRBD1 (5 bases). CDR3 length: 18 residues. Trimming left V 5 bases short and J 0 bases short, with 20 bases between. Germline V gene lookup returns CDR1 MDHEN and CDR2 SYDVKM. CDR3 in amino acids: CASSPPGTFPYSNQPQHF. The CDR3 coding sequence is TGTGCCAGCAGTCCACCCGGGACTTTCCCTTATAGCAATCAGCCCCAGCATTTT.

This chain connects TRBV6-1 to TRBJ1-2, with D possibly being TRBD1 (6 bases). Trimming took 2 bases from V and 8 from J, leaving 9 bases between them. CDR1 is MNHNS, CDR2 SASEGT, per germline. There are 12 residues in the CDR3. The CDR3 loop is CASSEQGWGYTF. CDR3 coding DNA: TGTGCCAGCAGTGAACAGGGGTGGGGCTACACCTTC.

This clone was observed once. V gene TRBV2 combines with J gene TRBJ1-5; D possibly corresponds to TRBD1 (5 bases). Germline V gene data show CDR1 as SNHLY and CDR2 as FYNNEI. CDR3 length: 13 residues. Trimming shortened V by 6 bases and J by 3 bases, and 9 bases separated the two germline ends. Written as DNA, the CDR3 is TGTGCCAGCAGCCAGGGTACCAATCAGCCCCAGCATTTT. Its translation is CASSQGTNQPQHF.

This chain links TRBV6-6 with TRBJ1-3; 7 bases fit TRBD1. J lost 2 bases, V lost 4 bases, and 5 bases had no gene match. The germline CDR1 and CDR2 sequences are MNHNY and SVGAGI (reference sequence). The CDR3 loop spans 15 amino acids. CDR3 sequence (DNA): TGTGCCAGCAGTTTTGAGGGGGCGGCTGGAAACACCATATATTTT. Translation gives CASSFEGAAGNTIYF.

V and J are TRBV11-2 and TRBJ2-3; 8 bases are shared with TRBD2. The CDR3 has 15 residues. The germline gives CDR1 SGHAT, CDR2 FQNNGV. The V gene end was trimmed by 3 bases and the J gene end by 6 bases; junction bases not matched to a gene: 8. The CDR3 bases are TGTGCCAGCAGCTTCAGCATAGCGGGATGGGATACGCAGTATTTT. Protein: CASSFSIAGWDTQYF.